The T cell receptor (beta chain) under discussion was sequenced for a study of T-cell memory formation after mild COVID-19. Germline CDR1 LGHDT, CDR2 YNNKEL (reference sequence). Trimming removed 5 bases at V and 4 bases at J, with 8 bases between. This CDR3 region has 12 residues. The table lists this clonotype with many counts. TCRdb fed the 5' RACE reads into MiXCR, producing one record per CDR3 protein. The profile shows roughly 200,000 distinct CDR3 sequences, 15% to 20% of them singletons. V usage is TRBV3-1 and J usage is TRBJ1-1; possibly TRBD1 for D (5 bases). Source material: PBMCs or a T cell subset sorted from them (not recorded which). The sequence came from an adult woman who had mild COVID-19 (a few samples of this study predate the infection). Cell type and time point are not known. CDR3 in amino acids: CASSLRGTEAFF. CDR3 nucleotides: TGTGCCAGCAGCTTGAGGGGCACTGAAGCTTTCTTT.